This T cell receptor (beta chain) stems from a study of Tregs in tolerant kidney transplant recipients. In germline, CDR1 is SNHLY, CDR2 FYNNEI. The germline V and J ends were trimmed by 1 base and 1 base, with 10 bases remaining between them. The CDR3 loop spans 16 amino acids. Sequencing used immunoSEQ multiplex PCR; TCRdb keeps in-frame clones, though not all of them. The sample includes approximately 75,000 clones, 85% to 95% of them seen just once. The rearrangement uses TRBV2 and TRBJ2-2, with D perhaps TRBD1 or TRBD2 (5 bases each). The sequence derives from a human donor who received a combined kidney and bone marrow transplant. This specimen consisted of Tregs from blood, obtained before the transplant. The CDR3 DNA reads TGTGCCAGCAGTGAAGTGGGGACCCAGAACACCGGGGAGCTGTTTTTT. It yields the protein CASSEVGTQNTGELFF.